Below, 21 T cell receptor beta chains from the same sample are listed, as sequenced in a study of beta chain features in type 1 diabetes. The entirety of the isolated RNA underwent reverse transcription, so expressed TCRB transcripts were sequenced. Method: immunoSEQ multiplex PCR; TCRdb's copy keeps in-frame clones and lacks some. The sample has about 270,000 clones, 14% seen once. Sequencing used naive CD4+ T cells from blood. Receptors originate from a middle-aged woman in good health.

This chain links TRBV5-1 with TRBJ2-5; D is possibly TRBD2 (7 bases). Trimming left V 0 bases short and J 6 bases short, with 12 bases between. The germline V gene encodes CDR1 SGHRS and CDR2 YFSETQ. This CDR3 region has 14 residues. The CDR3 sequence is CASSLVGGLKTQYF. The CDR3 nucleotides are TGCGCCAGCAGCTTGGTCGGGGGGCTAAAGACCCAGTACTTC.

This clone occurred a few times. The genes are TRBV5-6 and TRBJ2-1; 8 nucleotides line up with TRBD1. Germline-derived CDR1 and CDR2 are SGHDT and YYEEEE. The CDR3 sequence is 17 residues long. V was clipped by 4 bases and J by 5 bases; unmatched bases: 14. The CDR3 bases are TGTGCCAGCAGCCCCGAGAAGGGGGACAGGCTTGACAATGAGCAGTTCTTC. Translated, it gives CASSPEKGDRLDNEQFF.

This chain joins TRBV7-2 and TRBJ2-3; TRBD2 might be the D (5 bases). The V gene lost 10 bases and the J gene lost 2 bases, with 10 bases spanning the gap. In germline, CDR1 is SGHTA, CDR2 FQGNSA. The CDR3 sequence is 12 residues long. CDR3 bases: TGTGCCAACGGGGTTAACACAGATACGCAGTATTTT. Encoded protein: CANGVNTDTQYF.

The V and J genes are TRBV2 and TRBJ1-6, with 8 positions matching TRBD1. V was clipped by 6 bases and J by 10 bases; unmatched bases: 8. The CDR3 length is 14 residues. Germline CDR1 reads SNHLY; CDR2 reads FYNNEI. CDR3 region: CASRMTGEGSPLHF. The CDR3 bases are TGTGCCAGCAGGATGACAGGGGAAGGGTCACCCCTCCACTTT.

This clone was found a few times. The CDR3 reads CASRGGTGGAGELFF. The CDR3 bases are TGTGCCAGCAGAGGCGGGACAGGAGGTGCCGGGGAGCTGTTTTTT. The chain combines TRBV2 with TRBJ2-2; 8 positions match TRBD1. The CDR3 is 15 residues long. Per the germline V gene, CDR1 is SNHLY and CDR2 is FYNNEI. With 6 bases clipped from V and 6 bases from J, the junction kept 9 bases outside the gene matches.

This chain joins TRBV10-3 and TRBJ2-2, with 7 bases lining up with TRBD1. Germline V CDR1 and CDR2: ENHRY, SYGVKD. The junction had 6 bases not matched to a gene; V was cut back by 2 bases and J by 3 bases. The CDR3 totals 16 residues. The CDR3 coding sequence is TGTGCCATCAGTGAGACCCGGGACAGAGACACCGGGGAGCTGTTTTTT. It specifies CAISETRDRDTGELFF.

Here the CDR3 reads CASSPGRDEQFF. DNA for the CDR3: TGTGCCAGCAGTCCAGGCCGCGATGAGCAGTTCTTC. The chain couples TRBV5-8 to TRBJ2-1; no reliable D call. V was clipped by 5 bases and J by 8 bases, with 11 bases between them. Germline V lookup: CDR1 SGHTS, CDR2 YDEGEE. CDR3 size: 12 residues.

This clone was picked up a small number of times. J is TRBJ2-5 and V is TRBV9; 13 bases are a match to TRBD2. From germline, CDR1 is SGDLS and CDR2 YYNGEE. J lost 5 bases, V lost 4 bases, and 11 bases had no gene match. The CDR3 extends over 17 amino acids. The CDR3: CASSRRLAGGAEETQYF. In DNA form, the CDR3 reads TGTGCCAGCAGCAGGCGACTAGCGGGGGGAGCGGAGGAGACCCAGTACTTC.

V usage is TRBV5-4 and J usage is TRBJ2-2; D uncertain. The CDR3 is 16 residues long. V was shortened by 3 bases and J by 1 base, with 13 bases between the two germline ends. CDR1 and CDR2 (germline): SGHNT, YYREEE (reference sequence). The CDR3 sequence: CASSSFVAGNTGELFF. The CDR3 DNA sequence: TGTGCCAGCAGCTCCTTTGTTGCAGGGAACACCGGGGAGCTGTTTTTT.

This clone was found a few times. The CDR3 DNA reads TGTGCCAGTAGTATGACAGGGCCCCAAGTTGAAGCTTTCTTT. Protein: CASSMTGPQVEAFF. The chain employs TRBV19 and TRBJ1-1; TRBD1 matches 7 bases. From germline, CDR1 is LNHDA and CDR2 SQIVND (reference sequence). After removal of 3 bases from V and 7 bases from J, the junction contained 8 bases not matched to a gene. This CDR3 is built from 14 residues. Full variable domain (rest looked up from reference TRBV19 and TRBJ1-1): DGGITQSPKYLFRKEGQNVTLSCEQNLNHDAMYWYRQDPGQGLRLIYYSQIVNDFQKGDIAEGYSVSREKKESFPLTVTSAQKNPTAFYLCASSMTGPQVEAFFGQGTRLTVV.

The V gene is TRBV7-2, the J gene TRBJ2-2, with 8 bases that match TRBD1. The V and J ends lost 3 bases and 4 bases, in that order; junction bases with no gene match: 7. This CDR3 region has 16 residues. Germline V gene sequence: CDR1 SGHTA, CDR2 FQGNSA. In nucleotides, the CDR3 is TGTGCCAGCAGCTTGGGGTCCAGGGGGCGCACCGGGGAGCTGTTTTTT. It yields the protein CASSLGSRGRTGELFF.

The chain has TRBV18 and TRBJ2-5; possibly TRBD1 for D (6 bases). Germline values: CDR1 KGHSH, CDR2 LQKENI. V was shortened by 3 bases and J by 0 bases, with 8 bases between the two germline ends. This CDR3 contains 14 residues. DNA for the CDR3: TGTGCCAGCTCACCTCAGGGGTACCAAGAGACCCAGTACTTC. Translating it yields CASSPQGYQETQYF.

CDR3 sequence (DNA): TGTGCCAGCAGCGGTAATATTGGCAGGTATAATTCACCCCTCCACTTT. It yields the protein CASSGNIGRYNSPLHF. The chain is built from TRBV9 and TRBJ1-6; D not resolved. CDR1 SGDLS and CDR2 YYNGEE come from the germline V gene. Trimming shortened V by 3 bases and J by 4 bases, and 14 bases separated the two germline ends. This CDR3 has 16 amino acids.

Only a few counts were recorded for this clone. This rearrangement joins TRBV5-1 to TRBJ1-1; no definite D call. The CDR3 runs to 13 residues. Trimming shortened V by 8 bases and J by 5 bases, and 16 bases separated the two germline ends. Germline CDR1 reads SGHRS; CDR2 reads YFSETQ. CDR3 in amino acids: CASSDAGKTEAFF. The DNA for the CDR3 is TGCGCCAGTTCTGATGCGGGAAAAACTGAAGCTTTCTTT.

The J gene is TRBJ1-1, the V gene TRBV5-4; D not resolved. The V end was cut by 4 bases, the J end by 10 bases, with 23 bases between. From germline, CDR1 is SGHNT and CDR2 YYREEE (reference sequence). This CDR3 comprises 15 residues. The CDR3 sequence is CASSPVQGSGNGAFF. The CDR3 nucleotides read TGTGCCAGCAGCCCGGTGCAAGGGTCGGGGAATGGAGCTTTCTTT.

The V and J genes are TRBV5-1 and TRBJ2-7; 13 positions agree with TRBD2. CDR1 SGHRS and CDR2 YFSETQ come from the germline V gene. The V and J ends lost 3 bases and 7 bases, in that order; junction bases with no gene match: 7. The CDR3 consists of 15 residues. The chain's CDR3 is CASSSGLAGAREQYF. As DNA, the CDR3 is TGCGCCAGCAGCTCAGGACTAGCGGGGGCGCGGGAGCAGTACTTC.

The chain employs TRBV23-1 and TRBJ2-7, with a tentative D call TRBD1 (7 bases). TRBV23-1 is an open reading frame, and its role is uncertain. The CDR3 loop spans 17 amino acids. The V end lost 8 bases, the J end lost 1 base, and 24 bases lay between the germline ends. This CDR3 is CASRLKPQGGASYEQYF. The CDR3, as DNA: TGCGCCAGCCGTCTAAAACCGCAGGGGGGCGCTTCCTACGAGCAGTACTTC.

This chain links TRBV6-1 with TRBJ1-1; 7 positions match TRBD1. Germline V gene data show CDR1 as MNHNS and CDR2 as SASEGT. Unmatched junction bases numbered 12, after V lost 6 bases and J lost 5 bases. The length of the CDR3 is 15 residues. The chain's CDR3 is CASREPLGQRTEAFF. The DNA of the CDR3 is TGTGCCAGCAGGGAACCATTGGGACAGAGGACTGAAGCTTTCTTT.

This clone was seen a few times. The genes are TRBV5-6 and TRBJ2-7; D is perhaps TRBD1 (6 bases). Deletions cut 3 bases from V and 5 bases from J, with 9 bases between. This CDR3 spans 12 amino acids. The germline CDR1 and CDR2 sequences are SGHDT and YYEEEE. CDR3 region: CASSSYRDEQYF. The CDR3 DNA reads TGTGCCAGCAGCTCATACAGGGACGAGCAGTACTTC.

This clone was observed a handful of times. This chain joins TRBV18 and TRBJ2-7; a possible D gene is TRBD1 (5 bases). The CDR3 is 14 residues long. Germline CDR1 reads KGHSH; CDR2 reads LQKENI. Trimming stripped 0 bases from V and 2 bases from J, with 8 bases between. The CDR3 region has the DNA TGTGCCAGCTCACCACCTACACAGGCCTACGAGCAGTACTTC. Translated: CASSPPTQAYEQYF.

A few counts support this clone. The rearrangement links TRBV10-3 to TRBJ2-3; 9 bases agree with TRBD1. The V gene end was trimmed by 3 bases and the J gene end by 4 bases; junction bases not matched to a gene: 5. The V gene's germline CDR1 is ENHRY and CDR2 SYGVKD. This CDR3 spans 15 amino acids. This CDR3 reads CAISERTGAADTQYF. CDR3 nucleotides: TGTGCCATCAGTGAACGGACAGGGGCTGCAGATACGCAGTATTTT.